This TCR beta chain was recovered during a study of blood T cells in healthy people across ages. Study-level findings and limits: Age advanced and TCR beta diversity per million T cells fell, roughly linearly.

Germline V gene sequence: CDR1 ENHRY, CDR2 SYGVKD. The CDR3 totals 16 residues. A J-beta primer mix and a sample-barcoded 5' primer were used in a second PCR of about 7 to 12 cycles. Each sample provided no less than 2.5 million CDR3-containing paired-end reads. TCRdb reprocessed the 5' RACE reads via MiXCR and lists one record per CDR3 protein. Of around 1,600,000 distinct CDR3 sequences listed, 42% are singletons. This clonotype was detected only a few times. What it binds is not known. The chain links TRBV10-3 to TRBJ2-1, with D possibly TRBD2 on 5 matching bases. The tail of the sequence fits TRBJ2-7 better, so the J call may be wrong. The clonotype was recovered from a woman aged 18-30 years in good health. The sequencing input was blood. This CDR3 is CAISGSKAAKYNEQYF. CDR3 coding DNA: TGTGCCATCAGTGGAAGTAAAGCGGCCAAGTACAATGAGCAGTACTTC.